This record covers a single TCR beta chain. These data belong to a study of OX40 agonist ivuxolimab in advanced cancers. The germline CDR1 and CDR2 sequences are LNHDA and SQIVND (reference sequence). There are 16 residues in the CDR3. V was clipped by 0 bases and J by 0 bases, with 9 bases between them. TCRdb keeps only in-frame clones here, not all; method: immunoSEQ multiplex PCR. The sample contains more than 80,000 clones, under 95% of which appear only once. The rearrangement uses TRBV19 and TRBJ1-5; D might be TRBD1 (5 bases). The sequence was obtained from an adult with an advanced solid tumor such as melanoma, head and neck, liver or kidney cancer. Sequences were derived from CD4+ or CD8+ T cells sorted from blood, sampled in a trial of the OX40 agonist ivuxolimab. The CDR3 DNA follows: TGTGCCAGTAGTATAGATCCAGGGCGTAGCAATCAGCCCCAGCATTTT. Its protein product is CASSIDPGRSNQPQHF.